Each of the 11 T cell receptor beta chains below was sequenced from the same sample in a study of T cell responses to AZD1222 COVID-19 vaccine. Generated by immunoSEQ multiplex PCR, the TCRdb table keeps only in-frame clones and is missing some. Here the sample spans around 100,000 clones, 88% being singletons. The sequencing used peripheral blood, collected on day 0 of AZD1222 vaccination. The receptors shown here come from an adult in good health.

The chain joins TRBV6-5 to TRBJ2-5; 11 bases fit TRBD2. The CDR3 is 14 amino acids. The V and J ends lost 7 bases and 4 bases, in that order; junction bases with no gene match: 5. CDR1 is MNHEY and CDR2 is SVGAGI in the germline V gene. CDR3: CASTGLAAPETQYF. The DNA for the CDR3 is TGTGCCAGCACGGGACTAGCGGCCCCAGAGACCCAGTACTTC.

This rearrangement joins TRBV6-4 to TRBJ1-5, with 8 bases lining up with TRBD1. Germline V gene data show CDR1 as MRHNA and CDR2 as SNTAGT. The J segment lost 6 bases and the V segment lost 3 bases, leaving 1 base of the junction unmatched. The CDR3 is 13 residues long. The CDR3 DNA reads TGTGCCAGCAGTGAACAGGGGGGTCAGCCCCAGCATTTT. Encoded protein: CASSEQGGQPQHF.

The chain employs TRBV7-8 and TRBJ1-5, with D perhaps TRBD1 (5 bases). There are 17 residues in the CDR3. CDR1 is SGHVS, CDR2 FQNEAQ, per germline. Trimming stripped 4 bases from V and 0 bases from J, with 16 bases between. Here the CDR3 reads CASSWGWGGDSNQPQHF. CDR3 nucleotide sequence: TGTGCCAGCAGCTGGGGGTGGGGAGGGGATAGCAATCAGCCCCAGCATTTT.

This rearrangement joins TRBV30 to TRBJ1-5; D is undetermined. CDR1 is GTSNPN and CDR2 is SVGIG in the germline V gene (reference sequence). Between the trimmed V and J ends, which lost 1 base and 4 bases, there was a span of 8 bases. The CDR3 sequence is 13 residues long. The CDR3 DNA is TGTGCCTGGAGTGCCCTATTAAATCAGCCCCAGCATTTT. Translated, it gives CAWSALLNQPQHF.

The rearrangement joins TRBV12-3 or TRBV12-4 to TRBJ1-1; D call uncertain. V shed 10 bases and J shed 1 base, with 13 bases lying between them. The CDR3 runs to 13 residues. The CDR3 region has the DNA TGTGCCACCCTGGCGAGGTGGAACACTGAAGCTTTCTTT. Translation gives CATLARWNTEAFF.

In nucleotides, the CDR3 is TGCGCCAGCGGGAGCAATGAGCAGTTCTTC. It yields the protein CASGSNEQFF. The chain recombines TRBV10-2 with TRBJ2-1; the D gene is possibly TRBD2 (5 bases). In germline, CDR1 is WSHSY, CDR2 SAAADI. V lost 8 bases and J 6 bases, leaving 5 bases between the germline ends. The CDR3 extends over 10 amino acids.

The chain combines TRBV18 with TRBJ2-1, with unresolved D. CDR1 KGHSH and CDR2 LQKENI come from the germline V gene. Trimming shortened V by 3 bases and J by 6 bases, and 15 bases separated the two germline ends. CDR3 size: 15 residues. In DNA form, the CDR3 reads TGTGCCAGCTCACCTACAGAGATCATCCCCAATGAGCAGTTCTTC. This encodes CASSPTEIIPNEQFF.

The V and J genes are TRBV5-1 and TRBJ1-2; D may be TRBD1 (5 bases). The CDR3 covers 14 residues. V lost 4 bases and J lost 13, with 23 bases in between. Germline lookup yields CDR1 SGHRS and CDR2 YFSETQ. The CDR3 DNA follows: TGCGCCAGCAGCCTAACCCCTCCGATAGGACAATCCACCTTC. It translates to CASSLTPPIGQSTF.

This clone was observed a single time. This sequence joins TRBV28 and TRBJ1-2; D remains ambiguous. The CDR3 length is 13 residues. Germline CDR1 reads MDHEN; CDR2 reads SYDVKM. With 5 bases removed from V and 8 bases from J, the gap between germline ends came to 15 bases. The CDR3 DNA reads TGTGCCAGCAGTCTCGAACATGGTTTCGGCTACACCTTC. Translating it yields CASSLEHGFGYTF.

This chain joins TRBV18 and TRBJ2-7, with D tentatively TRBD1 (6 bases). V was clipped by 4 bases and J by 3 bases, with 13 bases between them. CDR3 length: 14 amino acids. The germline V gene has CDR1 KGHSH and CDR2 LQKENI. CDR3 loop: CASSRGQNLYEQYF. As DNA, the CDR3 is TGTGCCAGCTCACGAGGACAGAACCTCTACGAGCAGTACTTC.

The V gene is TRBV30, the J gene TRBJ1-5; no clear D. The CDR3 is 14 amino acids. CDR1 and CDR2 (germline): GTSNPN, SVGIG (reference sequence). The V gene lost 2 bases and the J gene lost 3 bases, with 11 bases spanning the gap. The CDR3 sequence is CAWSFWGTNQPQHF. As DNA, the CDR3 is TGTGCCTGGAGTTTTTGGGGTACCAATCAGCCCCAGCATTTT.